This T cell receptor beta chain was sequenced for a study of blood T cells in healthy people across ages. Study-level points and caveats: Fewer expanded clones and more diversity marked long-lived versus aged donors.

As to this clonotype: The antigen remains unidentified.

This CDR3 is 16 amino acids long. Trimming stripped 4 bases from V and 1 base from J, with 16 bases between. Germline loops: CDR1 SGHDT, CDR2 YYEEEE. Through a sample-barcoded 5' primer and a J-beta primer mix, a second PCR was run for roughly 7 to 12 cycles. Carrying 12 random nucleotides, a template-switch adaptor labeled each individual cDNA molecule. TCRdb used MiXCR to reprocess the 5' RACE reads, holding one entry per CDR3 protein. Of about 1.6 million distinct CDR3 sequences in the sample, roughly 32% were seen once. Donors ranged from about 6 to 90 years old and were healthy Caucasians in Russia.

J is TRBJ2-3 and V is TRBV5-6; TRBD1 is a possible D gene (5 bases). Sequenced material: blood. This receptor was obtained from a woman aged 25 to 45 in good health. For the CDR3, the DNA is TGTGCCAGCAGCCACACATGGGGCGGACGCACAGATACGCAGTATTTT. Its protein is CASSHTWGGRTDTQYF. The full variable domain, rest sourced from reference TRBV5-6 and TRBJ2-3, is DAGVTQSPTHLIKTRGQQVTLRCSPKSGHDTVSWYQQALGQGPQFIFQYYEEEERQRGNFPDRFSGHQFPNYSSELNVNALLLGDSALYLCASSHTWGGRTDTQYFGPGTRLTVL.